The 17 T cell receptor beta chains below come from one sample, sequenced in a study of cytomegalovirus exposure and HLA in healthy donors (dated 2017 in TCRdb). The library relied on the immunoSEQ multiplex PCR assay. For the multiplex PCR, a mixture combining 60 forward primers for TCR Vbeta segments and 13 reverse primers for TCR Jbeta segments was used. Entries here come from immuneACCESS through TCRdb and include only in-frame sequences with V and J called. Some clones fail to appear in such tables; in the studies checked, an unresolved V gene covers under half of the shortfall, and the cause of the remainder is unknown. In all, the sample holds 100,000 to 150,000 clones, and 81% of those were seen once. The ten largest clones add up to 2% to 2.5% of the sample. Sequenced material: PBMCs. Receptors were obtained from a woman aged 40 to 50 in good health and CMV-seronegative.

This CDR3 reads CASSRSWAPVQTTNEKLFF. The CDR3 nucleotides read TGTGCCAGCAGCCGAAGCTGGGCCCCTGTCCAGACAACTAATGAAAAACTGTTTTTT. This rearrangement joins TRBV7-6 to TRBJ1-4, with D uncertain. Trimming cost V 5 bases and J 0 bases, with 22 bases left between them. Germline assignment: CDR1 SGHVS and CDR2 FNYEAQ. The CDR3 runs 19 residues.

The chain links TRBV7-9 to TRBJ2-7, with 10 bases that match TRBD2. V lost 1 base, J lost 7 bases, and 1 base stayed unmatched. The CDR3 is 13 amino acids. Germline CDR1 reads SEHNR; CDR2 reads FQNEAQ (reference sequence). The CDR3 spells CASSLELAGEQYF. The CDR3 DNA reads TGTGCCAGCAGCTTAGAACTAGCGGGGGAGCAGTACTTC.

CDR3 bases: TGTGCCAGTAGTACTGGAGGGGAGCCGTCCCTCTACTATGGCTACACCTTC. This encodes CASSTGGEPSLYYGYTF. The chain joins TRBV19 to TRBJ1-2, with D possibly TRBD1 on 5 matching bases. CDR1 is LNHDA, CDR2 SQIVND, per germline (reference sequence). Trimming removed 4 bases at V and 3 bases at J, with 21 bases between. The CDR3 has 17 residues.

The chain recombines TRBV29-1 with TRBJ1-2, with 7 bases aligning to TRBD1. The CDR3 sequence is 13 residues long. V was clipped by 8 bases and J by 6 bases; unmatched bases: 12. Per the germline V gene, CDR1 is SQVTM and CDR2 is ANQGSEA. CDR3 amino acids: CSTRDRKDDGYTF. DNA of the CDR3: TGCAGCACCCGGGACAGAAAAGACGATGGCTACACCTTC. Full variable domain (rest looked up from reference TRBV29-1 and TRBJ1-2): SAVISQKPSRDICQRGTSLTIQCQVDSQVTMMFWYRQQPGQSLTLIATANQGSEATYESGFVIDKFPISRPNLTFSTLTVSNMSPEDSSIYLCSTRDRKDDGYTFGSGTRLTVV.

V usage is TRBV28 and J usage is TRBJ1-1, with D perhaps matching TRBD1 (6 bases). Trimming took 5 bases from V and 0 from J, leaving 13 bases between them. Germline CDR1 is MDHEN and CDR2 is SYDVKM. The CDR3 is 15 amino acids. CDR3 amino acids: CASSTDRTLNTEAFF. DNA for the CDR3: TGTGCCAGCAGTACGGACAGAACTCTGAACACTGAAGCTTTCTTT.

The chain is built from TRBV11-3 and TRBJ1-6; D gene uncertain. The CDR3 covers 14 residues. The V gene's germline CDR1 is SGHNT and CDR2 YENEEA. Trimming removed 5 bases from V and 5 bases from J, with 10 bases in between. CDR3 amino acids: CASSLRSNNSPLHF. The CDR3 coding sequence is TGTGCCAGCAGCCTGCGCTCTAATAATTCACCCCTCCACTTT. The full variable domain, with the rest looked up from reference TRBV11-3 and TRBJ1-6, is EAGVVQSPRYKIIEKKQPVAFWCNPISGHNTLYWYLQNLGQGPELLIRYENEEAVDDSQLPKDRFSAERLKGVDSTLKIQPAELGDSAVYLCASSLRSNNSPLHFGNGTRLTVT.

The chain combines TRBV6-5 with TRBJ1-1, with no clear D. The V end lost 4 bases, the J end lost 0 bases, and 15 bases lay between the germline ends. The CDR3 has 16 residues. Germline CDR1 MNHEY, CDR2 SVGAGI. CDR3 sequence reads: CASSWTLSGMNTEAFF. In DNA, the CDR3 is TGTGCCAGCAGTTGGACTCTATCGGGGATGAACACTGAAGCTTTCTTT.

The chain carries TRBV11-2 and TRBJ2-4; 8 nucleotides agree with TRBD2. With V trimmed by 2 bases and J by 0 bases, 6 bases remained unmatched. The CDR3 length is 17 residues. Per germline, CDR1 SGHAT and CDR2 FQNNGV. Written as DNA, the CDR3 is TGTGCCAGCAGCTTACTGCCGGGAGGGCTAGCCAAAAACATTCAGTACTTC. Its protein product is CASSLLPGGLAKNIQYF.

This clone was seen only a few times. The chain joins TRBV2 to TRBJ2-7; 7 positions agree with TRBD2. Germline loops: CDR1 SNHLY, CDR2 FYNNEI. The CDR3 has 16 amino acids. Germline trimming cut 6 bases from V and 0 bases from J; bases unmatched to any gene: 11. The CDR3 bases are TGTGCCAGCAGGGACCCCGGGACTACCCCCTCCTACGAGCAGTACTTC. This gives the protein CASRDPGTTPSYEQYF.

The chain uses TRBV28 and TRBJ2-7; 13 bases line up with TRBD2. CDR3 length: 17 residues. Germline values: CDR1 MDHEN, CDR2 SYDVKM. V was pared by 1 base and J by 0 bases, with 3 bases of the junction left unmatched. The CDR3, as DNA: TGTGCCAGCAGTTTATTGGGGACTAGCGGGGACTCCTACGAGCAGTACTTC. Translation: CASSLLGTSGDSYEQYF.

The chain employs TRBV6-1 and TRBJ1-5, with a weak D call TRBD1 (5 bases). V shed 6 bases and J shed 2 bases, with 11 bases lying between them. Germline loops: CDR1 MNHNS, CDR2 SASEGT. This CDR3 spans 14 amino acids. The CDR3 DNA reads as TGTGCCAGCAGCGGGGGACTCCGCAATCAGCCCCAGCATTTT. Its protein is CASSGGLRNQPQHF.

This chain connects TRBV4-2 to TRBJ2-5; 9 bases are a match to TRBD1. CDR1 is LGHNA, CDR2 YNFKEQ, per germline. The CDR3 runs 16 residues. The junction had 8 bases not matched to a gene; V was cut back by 1 base and J by 5 bases. The CDR3 DNA sequence: TGTGCCAGCAGCCAAGGGGCCAGGGACAGGGAGGAGACCCAGTACTTC. Translated: CASSQGARDREETQYF.

As regards this clone: Other DNA sequences in the same sample also yield this CDR3. J is TRBJ2-7 and V is TRBV4-3; D may be TRBD2 (5 bases). CDR1 and CDR2 (germline): LGHNA, YSLEER. CDR3 length equals 15 residues. The V end lost 4 bases, the J end lost 0 bases, and 13 bases lay between the germline ends. CDR3: CASSLTDSVSYEQYF. The CDR3 nucleotides are TGCGCCAGCAGCCTCACCGATAGCGTCTCCTACGAGCAGTACTTC.

This clone was found a few times. V and J are TRBV29-1 and TRBJ1-1; TRBD1 is a possible D gene (5 bases). This CDR3 contains 14 residues. The V and J ends lost 3 bases and 1 base respectively, with 12 bases between them. Germline values: CDR1 SQVTM, CDR2 ANQGSEA. The CDR3 region has the DNA TGCAGCGTTGAGAAAAGGGGTACGAACACTGAAGCTTTCTTT. Its protein product is CSVEKRGTNTEAFF.

The chain couples TRBV30 to TRBJ2-7, with TRBD1 matching over 10 bases. Trimming cost V 4 bases and J 7 bases; bases outside gene matches: 13. CDR1 and CDR2 from the germline V gene are GTSNPN and SVGIG (reference sequence). The CDR3 is 15 amino acids. The CDR3 loop reads CAWTRKWDRGPEQYF. In nucleotides, the CDR3 is TGTGCCTGGACGAGAAAATGGGACAGGGGCCCGGAGCAGTACTTC.

The chain couples TRBV7-6 to TRBJ2-5, with 7 positions matching TRBD1. CDR3 length: 14 residues. The V gene's germline CDR1 is SGHVS and CDR2 FNYEAQ. The J segment lost 5 bases and the V segment lost 3 bases, leaving 6 bases of the junction unmatched. Written as DNA, the CDR3 is TGTGCCAGCAGCTTCCTAGACAGGGTGGAGACCCAGTACTTC. This sequence encodes CASSFLDRVETQYF.

CDR3 region: CASSPRGPNTEAFF. The CDR3 DNA follows: TGTGCCAGCAGCCCCAGGGGCCCGAACACTGAAGCTTTCTTT. This chain joins TRBV7-3 and TRBJ1-1; D is possibly TRBD1 (6 bases). V was trimmed by 5 bases and J by 1 base, leaving 11 bases between them. CDR1 SGHTA and CDR2 FQGTGA come from the germline V gene. The CDR3 loop spans 14 amino acids. Combining the CDR3 with reference TRBV7-3 and TRBJ1-1 gives the whole variable domain GAGVSQTPSNKVTEKGKYVELRCDPISGHTALYWYRQSLGQGPEFLIYFQGTGAADDSGLPNDRFFAVRPEGSVSTLKIQRTERGDSAVYLCASSPRGPNTEAFFGQGTRLTVV.